These 14 T cell receptor beta chains originate from one sample sequenced in a study of blood T cell repertoires in COVID-19. TCRdb's table, derived via immunoSEQ multiplex PCR, lists solely in-frame clones and lacks some. The sample consists of around 200,000 clones, about four fifths of them appearing once. The sequenced sample consisted of peripheral blood. Receptors originate from a woman between 40 and 50 years old with COVID-19, enrolled during active disease.

The chain recombines TRBV10-3 with TRBJ2-1; 12 bases map to TRBD2. The CDR3 length is 14 residues. V dropped 11 bases and J dropped 2; count of bases not matched to a gene: 4. In germline, CDR1 is ENHRY, CDR2 SYGVKD. The DNA for the CDR3 is TGTGCCCTTGGGACTAGCGGGCCCTACAATGAGCAGTTCTTC. Encoded protein: CALGTSGPYNEQFF.

On this clone itself: The identical CDR3 is also encoded by other nucleotide sequences in the sample. The V gene is TRBV4-3, the J gene TRBJ1-1, with 8 bases fitting TRBD1. The CDR3 sequence is 13 residues long. With 4 bases clipped from V and 4 bases from J, the junction kept 2 bases outside the gene matches. The germline V gene encodes CDR1 LGHNA and CDR2 YSLEER. As DNA, the CDR3 is TGCGCCAGCAGCCTCACAGGGGGCACTGAAGCTTTCTTT. Translating gives CASSLTGGTEAFF.

V usage is TRBV5-6 and J usage is TRBJ1-5, with 7 bases lining up with TRBD1. With 4 bases clipped from V and 6 bases from J, the junction kept 4 bases outside the gene matches. The CDR3 length is 13 residues. Germline CDR1 reads SGHDT; CDR2 reads YYEEEE. The CDR3 region is CASSQGTAQPQHF. CDR3 sequence (DNA): TGTGCCAGCAGCCAAGGGACAGCTCAGCCCCAGCATTTT.

The V and J genes are TRBV3-1 (or the pseudogene TRBV3-2) and TRBJ1-2; D remains ambiguous. The CDR3 is 16 residues long. The V gene lost 6 bases and the J gene lost 3 bases, with 20 bases spanning the gap. Germline V gene lookup returns CDR1 LGHDT and CDR2 YNNKEL (reference sequence). CDR3 nucleotides: TGTGCCAGCAGACCTACCTCCGGGGTTTTGGACTATGGCTACACCTTC. Residues: CASRPTSGVLDYGYTF.

The chain recombines TRBV7-8 with TRBJ1-2; D may be TRBD1 (6 bases). V was cut by 3 bases and J by 5 bases, with 13 bases left in between. Germline loops: CDR1 SGHVS, CDR2 FQNEAQ. This CDR3 spans 14 amino acids. CDR3 DNA sequence: TGTGCCAGCAGCTTTCAGACAGGTCTATATGGCTACACCTTC. It is translated as CASSFQTGLYGYTF. Looking up the rest from reference TRBV7-8 and TRBJ1-2 gives the full variable domain: GAGVSQSPRYKVAKRGQDVALRCDPISGHVSLFWYQQALGQGPEFLTYFQNEAQLDKSGLPSDRFFAERPEGSVSTLKIQRTQQEDSAVYLCASSFQTGLYGYTFGSGTRLTVV.

The chain recombines TRBV4-2 with TRBJ2-5; 7 nucleotides line up with TRBD1. V was pared by 6 bases and J by 1 base, with 11 bases of the junction left unmatched. Germline V gene data show CDR1 as LGHNA and CDR2 as YNFKEQ. The CDR3 is 16 residues long. CDR3 protein: CASSLTAGDSQETQYF. The CDR3 DNA sequence: TGTGCCAGCAGTCTTACCGCTGGGGACAGCCAAGAGACCCAGTACTTC.

The gene calls are TRBV27 and TRBJ1-5, with a weak D call TRBD1 (5 bases). The CDR3 is 13 residues long. CDR1 MNHEY and CDR2 SMNVEV come from the germline V gene (reference sequence). V dropped 3 bases and J dropped 6 bases, with 9 bases sitting between them. DNA for the CDR3: TGTGCCAGCAGTTTGGGGGGGATTCAGCCCCAGCATTTT. Residues: CASSLGGIQPQHF.

The V and J genes are TRBV19 and TRBJ1-1; no clear D. The CDR3 is 17 amino acids. The V gene's germline CDR1 is LNHDA and CDR2 SQIVND (reference sequence). V was clipped by 3 bases and J by 7 bases, with 24 bases between them. CDR3 sequence reads: CASSILLSVGSFGEAFF. In nucleotides, the CDR3 is TGTGCCAGTAGTATCCTTCTGAGTGTCGGGTCTTTCGGTGAAGCTTTCTTT. The whole variable domain, filled in from reference TRBV19 and TRBJ1-1, reads DGGITQSPKYLFRKEGQNVTLSCEQNLNHDAMYWYRQDPGQGLRLIYYSQIVNDFQKGDIAEGYSVSREKKESFPLTVTSAQKNPTAFYLCASSILLSVGSFGEAFFGQGTRLTVV.

The chain carries TRBV14 and TRBJ1-2; tentatively, D is TRBD1 (6 bases). In germline, CDR1 is SGHDN, CDR2 FVKESK. This CDR3 region has 22 residues. V lost 1 base, J lost 7 bases, and 37 bases lay in between. CDR3 in amino acids: CASSQAIDTLDSDILWFSGYTF. For the CDR3, the DNA is TGTGCCAGCAGCCAAGCGATAGATACTTTGGACAGCGATATTTTATGGTTCTCTGGCTACACCTTC.

The CDR3 protein is CASSSSGRIGEQFF. The DNA for the CDR3 is TGTGCCAGCAGCTCCAGCGGGAGGATCGGGGAGCAGTTCTTC. This chain links TRBV7-9 with TRBJ2-1; 9 bases line up with TRBD2. This CDR3 has 14 residues. Germline V gene sequence: CDR1 SEHNR, CDR2 FQNEAQ (reference sequence). V lost 4 bases to trimming and J lost 10 bases; unmatched junction nucleotides: 8.

The genes are TRBV3-1 (or the pseudogene TRBV3-2) and TRBJ2-1; weak D call: TRBD2 (5 bases). The CDR3 is 13 amino acids. CDR1 LGHDT and CDR2 YNNKEL come from the germline V gene (reference sequence). Trimming removed 0 bases from V and 9 bases from J, with 9 bases in between. Written as DNA, the CDR3 is TGTGCCAGCAGCCAAGAACTAGTTCTTGAGCAGTTCTTC. Protein product: CASSQELVLEQFF.

There are many counts of this clone. The chain uses TRBV7-9 and TRBJ2-7; 12 bases are a match to TRBD1. The CDR3 is made up of 18 amino acids. The ends lost 6 bases at V and 0 bases at J; junction bases unmatched: 12. In germline, CDR1 is SEHNR, CDR2 FQNEAQ (reference sequence). The CDR3 loop reads CASSRDRGLTHSSYEQYF. In DNA, the CDR3 is TGTGCCAGCAGTAGGGACAGGGGGCTGACCCATAGCTCCTACGAGCAGTACTTC.

The chain joins TRBV7-2 to TRBJ1-5, with a possible D match to TRBD1 (5 bases). Deletions cut 2 bases from V and 1 base from J, with 18 bases between. This CDR3 has 18 amino acids. Germline CDR1 SGHTA, CDR2 FQGNSA. The CDR3 spells CASSLIPTRGGSNQPQHF. CDR3 in DNA: TGTGCCAGCAGCTTAATCCCCACGAGGGGAGGGAGCAATCAGCCCCAGCATTTT. Full variable domain (rest looked up from reference TRBV7-2 and TRBJ1-5): GAGVSQSPSNKVTEKGKDVELRCDPISGHTALYWYRQSLGQGLEFLIYFQGNSAPDKSGLPSDRFSAERTGGSVSTLTIQRTQQEDSAVYLCASSLIPTRGGSNQPQHFGDGTRLSIL.

The chain joins TRBV11-2 to TRBJ2-5; 12 bases are shared with TRBD1. The germline V gene has CDR1 SGHAT and CDR2 FQNNGV. There are 17 residues in the CDR3. Germline trimming cut 4 bases from V and 4 bases from J; bases unmatched to any gene: 10. The CDR3 DNA reads TGTGCCAGCAGCTCGCACTTGGGACAGGGGGCCGGAGAGACCCAGTACTTC. Its translation: CASSSHLGQGAGETQYF.